The clone carrying this T cell receptor beta chain appeared once. The junction departs from the called germline gene at one end, perhaps through a read error. Libraries were prepared by immunoSEQ multiplex PCR; TCRdb keeps only in-frame clonotypes and omits some of them. The data show roughly 79,000 clones, 85% to 95% seen once. This record comes from a study of T cell changes during pregnancy in multiple sclerosis. Germline CDR1 reads SGHNT; CDR2 reads YYREEE (reference sequence). There are 12 residues in the CDR3. The receptor was isolated from a female donor in good health, enrolled as a control in a pregnancy study. The sequenced sample was peripheral blood, obtained in the second trimester of pregnancy. The chain employs TRBV5-4 and TRBJ2-3; D is uncertain. CDR3 sequence reads: CASSLEEITSNF. The CDR3 bases are TGTGCCAGCAGCTTGGAGGAGATCACAAGCAATTTT. Complete variable domain (other parts from reference TRBV5-4 and TRBJ2-3): ETGVTQSPTHLIKTRGQQVTLRCSSQSGHNTVSWYQQALGQGPQFIFQYYREEENGRGNFPPRFSGLQFPNYSSELNVNALELDDSALYLCASSLEEITSNFGPGTRLTVL.